The clone carrying this T cell receptor beta chain was counted a single time. As yet, its antigen is unknown. This CDR3 is 16 amino acids long. In germline, CDR1 is PRHDT, CDR2 FYEKMQ (reference sequence). The junction had 7 bases not matched to a gene; V was cut back by 2 bases and J by 4 bases. Naive CD8 cells comprised CD45RO-negative, CCR7-positively selected cells, excluding terminally differentiated effector memory CD45RA+ cells. This entry belongs to a study of shared clonotypes between healthy human individuals. Findings and caveats of the study: Incomplete sequencing of sorted subsets was indicated by rarefaction despite large depth.

Only in-frame clones appear in the TCRdb table, and some are missing; sequencing was by immunoSEQ multiplex PCR. The sample holds about 2.1 million clones, just under 95% seen once. The chain couples TRBV13 to TRBJ2-7; TRBD2 matches at 11 bases. The sequence was obtained from a young man in good health. Some clones in this sample may be carry-over from other donors' samples. Sample: naive CD8+ T cells from PBMCs. The CDR3 nucleotides are TGTGCCAGCAGCTTACGTGGACTAGCGGGCCTATACGAGCAGTACTTC. This codes for CASSLRGLAGLYEQYF.